This T cell receptor (beta chain) was sequenced during a study of identical twins. Study results and caveats: Twin pairs had excess sharing that was weaker in beta out-of-frame sequences. Analyses based on zero insertions could be partly confounded by invariant MAIT and iNKT cells.

A note on this clonotype: Its antigen is currently unknown.

TCRdb re-analysed the 5' RACE reads in MiXCR, keeping a single row per CDR3 protein. The sample gives around 690,000 distinct CDR3 sequences, 20% to 25% of which show up once; roughly 4% is in the top ten. The CDR3 is 12 amino acids. Deletions cut 2 bases from V and 10 bases from J, with 12 bases between. Germline lookup yields CDR1 DFQATT and CDR2 SNEGSKA (reference sequence). The data were also submitted as part of a second study, on T cells expressing NK-cell markers.

The gene calls are TRBV20-1 and TRBJ2-1; weak D call: TRBD2 (6 bases). This sequence was found in a young woman in good health. The sequenced sample consisted of PBMCs. DNA for the CDR3: TGCAGTGCTAGAAGGGACTTGACGGAGCAGTTCTTC. Its protein is CSARRDLTEQFF.